A selection of T cell receptor beta chains follows, all from one sample in a study of T cell responses to AZD1222 COVID-19 vaccine. Assay: immunoSEQ multiplex PCR; the TCRdb copy retains only in-frame clones and omits some. This table has around 130,000 clones, just over 85% appearing once. Sequencing was performed on peripheral blood, taken on day 0 of AZD1222 vaccination. The receptor source for this set is an adult in good health. Each CDR3 is given with its conserved first and last residue. Fields, in order: V gene, D gene, J gene, clone size, CDR3 protein, CDR3 DNA. A D gene is named only where the DNA matches it firmly. Rows give clone size only sometimes, using once, few, many, or a class for an expanded clone.

TRBV6-5,-,TRBJ1-3,-,CASSYNQVSGNTIYF,TGTGCCAGCAGTTATAATCAAGTCTCTGGAAACACCATATATTTT
TRBV6-2/TRBV6-3,-,TRBJ1-2,-,CASSYPDPSKGYTF,TGTGCCAGCAGTTACCCAGATCCCTCAAAGGGTTACACCTTC
TRBV5-1,TRBD2,TRBJ2-2,-,CASSPGSSGRAGELFF,TGCGCCAGCAGCCCGGGGTCTAGCGGGAGAGCCGGGGAGCTGTTTTTT
TRBV3-1/TRBV3-2,-,TRBJ1-4,-,CASSQVGGKDEKLFF,TGTGCCAGCAGCCAAGTTGGGGGGAAGGATGAAAAACTGTTTTTT
TRBV3-1/TRBV3-2,TRBD2,TRBJ2-7,-,CASRPSGGGYEQYF,TGTGCCAGCAGGCCTAGCGGGGGGGGTTACGAGCAGTACTTC
TRBV18,-,TRBJ1-2,-,CASSPNPGNYGYTF,TGTGCCAGCTCACCAAATCCTGGAAACTATGGCTACACCTTC
TRBV4-1,TRBD2,TRBJ2-1,-,CASSLLARGARSYNEQFF,TGCGCCAGCAGCCTACTAGCGAGGGGCGCCCGCTCCTACAATGAGCAGTTCTTC
TRBV7-3,-,TRBJ2-2,-,CASSPQSGELFF,TGTGCCAGCAGCCCTCAGTCCGGGGAGCTGTTTTTT
TRBV6-5,-,TRBJ2-6,-,CASSTGSAGANVLTF,TGTGCCAGCAGTACAGGGTCTGCTGGGGCCAACGTCCTGACTTTC
TRBV27,-,TRBJ2-7,-,CASSQTEPYEQYF,TGTGCCAGCAGCCAGACAGAGCCCTACGAGCAGTACTTC
TRBV6-4,-,TRBJ2-1,-,CASSEGGGGYNEQFF,TGTGCCAGCAGTGAAGGAGGAGGGGGGTACAATGAGCAGTTCTTC
TRBV9,-,TRBJ1-1,-,CASSVEKSWAFF,TGTGCCAGCAGCGTAGAAAAATCCTGGGCTTTCTTT
TRBV7-3,-,TRBJ2-1,-,CASSLKLATYNEQFF,TGTGCCAGCAGCTTAAAACTAGCAACCTACAATGAGCAGTTCTTC
TRBV9,-,TRBJ2-5,-,CASSVDGRIQETQYF,TGTGCCAGCAGCGTAGATGGAAGGATACAAGAGACCCAGTACTTC
TRBV5-1,-,TRBJ2-7,-,CASSFPGPEQYF,TGCGCCAGCAGCTTCCCAGGGCCCGAGCAGTACTTC
TRBV2,TRBD1,TRBJ1-5,-,CASSAGQGDQPQHF,TGTGCCAGCAGCGCCGGACAGGGGGATCAGCCCCAGCATTTT
TRBV29-1,-,TRBJ1-2,-,CSVDTTVDDGGYTF,TGCAGCGTTGATACGACAGTGGATGATGGGGGCTACACCTTC
TRBV11-3,-,TRBJ1-6,-,CASSHSRNSPLHF,TGTGCCAGCAGCCATTCTAGGAATTCACCCCTCCACTTT
TRBV24-1,-,TRBJ2-1,-,CATSDLRESSYNEQFF,TGTGCCACCAGTGATTTGAGGGAGAGCTCCTACAATGAGCAGTTCTTC
TRBV7-9,TRBD1,TRBJ2-7,-,CASSAGTGLPYEQYF,TGTGCCAGCAGCGCCGGGACAGGTCTCCCCTACGAGCAGTACTTC
TRBV5-8,-,TRBJ2-1,-,CASSFSGYSEQFF,TGTGCCAGCAGCTTTTCGGGCTATTCTGAGCAGTTCTTC
TRBV5-4,-,TRBJ2-3,-,CASSLELAGSSTDTQYF,TGTGCCAGCAGCTTGGAACTCGCGGGTTCTAGCACAGATACGCAGTATTTT
TRBV28,-,TRBJ2-1,-,CATSGTSYNEQFF,TGTGCCACCTCCGGGACTTCCTACAATGAGCAGTTCTTC
TRBV7-9,-,TRBJ2-3,-,CASSRESTQYF,TGTGCCAGCTCGAGGGAGAGTACGCAGTATTTT
TRBV5-1,-,TRBJ2-2,-,CASSLGFGGAGELFF,TGCGCCAGCAGCTTGGGATTCGGCGGAGCCGGGGAGCTGTTTTTT
TRBV30,-,TRBJ1-1,-,CAWTRGTYTEAFF,TGTGCCTGGACCAGAGGGACTTACACTGAAGCTTTCTTT
TRBV29-1,TRBD2,TRBJ2-6,few,CSVGEGSGANVLTF,TGCAGCGTGGGGGAGGGCTCTGGGGCCAACGTCCTGACTTTC
TRBV7-2,-,TRBJ1-5,-,CASSPGTDLNQPQHF,TGTGCCAGCAGCCCGGGGACGGATCTCAATCAGCCCCAGCATTTT
TRBV5-1,-,TRBJ2-5,-,CASSKSTAEETQYF,TGCGCCAGCAGCAAGAGTACTGCCGAAGAGACCCAGTACTTC
TRBV19,-,TRBJ1-1,once,CASYPGGTEAFF,TGTGCCAGTTACCCTGGAGGGACTGAAGCTTTCTTT
TRBV5-8,TRBD2,TRBJ2-7,-,CASSPRARTRSSYEQYF,TGTGCCAGCAGCCCCCGGGCGAGGACTAGAAGCTCCTACGAGCAGTACTTC
TRBV4-1,TRBD2,TRBJ2-1,-,CASSQKLASSYNEQFF,TGCGCCAGCAGCCAAAAACTAGCGAGCTCCTACAATGAGCAGTTCTTC
TRBV5-1,TRBD2,TRBJ2-1,-,CASSLRASGVYNEQFF,TGCGCCAGCAGCTTGCGGGCTAGCGGAGTTTACAATGAGCAGTTCTTC
TRBV9,TRBD2,TRBJ2-1,-,CASSVEGLGGAYNEQFF,TGTGCCAGCAGCGTAGAAGGTCTCGGGGGGGCCTACAATGAGCAGTTCTTC
TRBV5-6,-,TRBJ2-5,-,CASSSVLSSETQYF,TGTGCCAGCAGCTCAGTACTGAGCTCGGAGACCCAGTACTTC
TRBV19,-,TRBJ1-1,-,CASSIRQGGTEAFF,TGTGCCAGTAGTATTCGTCAGGGAGGGACTGAAGCTTTCTTT
TRBV5-4,-,TRBJ1-1,-,CASRAAGAPEAFF,TGTGCCAGCAGAGCCGCGGGGGCCCCTGAAGCTTTCTTT
TRBV3-1/TRBV3-2,TRBD1,TRBJ1-1,-,CASSQGQGYGEAFF,TGTGCCAGCAGCCAAGGACAGGGGTACGGTGAAGCTTTCTTT
TRBV19,-,TRBJ1-3,-,CASSSGHSGNTIYF,TGTGCCAGTAGTAGTGGTCACTCTGGAAACACCATATATTTT
TRBV28,-,TRBJ2-7,-,CASSPSSYEQYF,TGTGCCAGCAGCCCCAGCTCCTACGAGCAGTACTTC
TRBV3-1/TRBV3-2,-,TRBJ2-3,-,CASSQELQRLGDTQYF,TGTGCCAGCAGCCAAGAGCTCCAGCGGCTCGGAGATACGCAGTATTTT
TRBV28,TRBD2,TRBJ2-7,few,CASSSGGSPEEQYF,TGTGCCAGCAGCTCGGGAGGGTCGCCTGAAGAGCAGTACTTC
TRBV27,TRBD1,TRBJ2-1,-,CASSLSGTGGFTSGKQFF,TGTGCCAGCAGTTTATCTGGGACAGGGGGTTTTACTAGCGGTAAGCAGTTCTTC
TRBV5-8,TRBD1,TRBJ1-5,-,CASSRFRDRGLNQPQHF,TGTGCCAGCAGCCGCTTCCGGGACAGGGGGCTCAATCAGCCCCAGCATTTT
TRBV7-9,-,TRBJ1-3,-,CASSFGDIRSGNTIYF,TGTGCCAGCAGCTTCGGGGACATCCGTTCTGGAAACACCATATATTTT
TRBV27,TRBD1,TRBJ1-3,-,CASRSTGTNTIYF,TGTGCCAGCAGATCGACAGGGACGAACACCATATATTTT
TRBV5-8,-,TRBJ2-1,-,CASSFGTLIGLEQFF,TGTGCCAGCAGCTTCGGGACCCTAATCGGGCTTGAGCAGTTCTTC
TRBV28,-,TRBJ1-5,-,CASRIDGGGSNQPQHF,TGTGCCAGCAGGATAGATGGGGGAGGTAGCAATCAGCCCCAGCATTTT
TRBV7-2,-,TRBJ2-1,-,CASRRTGGRSNEQFF,TGTGCCAGCAGACGAACTGGTGGAAGGAGCAATGAGCAGTTCTTC
TRBV30,-,TRBJ2-7,-,CAWSVESSSYEQYF,TGTGCCTGGAGTGTCGAATCAAGCTCCTACGAGCAGTACTTC
TRBV3-1/TRBV3-2,TRBD1,TRBJ1-1,-,CASSPHGQGNTEAFF,TGTGCCAGCAGCCCTCACGGACAGGGGAACACTGAAGCTTTCTTT
TRBV2,TRBD1,TRBJ1-2,-,CASSEGRGRGGYTF,TGTGCCAGCAGTGAAGGCAGGGGGCGGGGAGGCTACACCTTC
TRBV3-1/TRBV3-2,-,TRBJ2-1,-,CASSTGTVSYNEQFF,TGTGCCAGCAGCACCGGGACCGTCTCCTACAATGAGCAGTTCTTC